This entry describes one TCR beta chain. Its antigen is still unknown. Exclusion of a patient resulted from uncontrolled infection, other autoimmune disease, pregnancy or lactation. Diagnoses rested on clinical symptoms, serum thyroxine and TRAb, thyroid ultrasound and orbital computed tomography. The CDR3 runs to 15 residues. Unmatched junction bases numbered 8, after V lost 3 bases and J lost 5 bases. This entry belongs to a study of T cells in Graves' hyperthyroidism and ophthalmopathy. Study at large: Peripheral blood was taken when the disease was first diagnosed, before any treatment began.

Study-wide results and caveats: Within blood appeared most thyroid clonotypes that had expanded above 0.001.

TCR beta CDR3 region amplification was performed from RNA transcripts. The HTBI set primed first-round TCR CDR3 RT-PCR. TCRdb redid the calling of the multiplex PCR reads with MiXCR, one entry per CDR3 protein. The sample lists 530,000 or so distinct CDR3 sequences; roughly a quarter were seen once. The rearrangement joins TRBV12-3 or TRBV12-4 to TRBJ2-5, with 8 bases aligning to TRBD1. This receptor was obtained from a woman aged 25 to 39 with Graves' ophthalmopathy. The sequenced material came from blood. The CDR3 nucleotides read TGTGCCAGCAGTTTTTCAACAGGGGGTTCCGAGACCCAGTACTTC. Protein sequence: CASSFSTGGSETQYF.